Listed below are T cell receptor beta chains from one sample, sequenced in a study of spatial heterogeneity in lung cancer. TCRdb re-called the 5' RACE reads through MiXCR, storing one row per CDR3 protein. Seen here are tens of thousands of distinct CDR3 sequences, approximately 18% observed once, and the top ten hold approximately 5.6%. Material: PBMCs, obtained at surgery. The origin of the receptors is a male donor with early-stage non-small cell lung cancer. The CDR3 runs from the conserved cysteine through the conserved F or W.

TRBV21-1 | CATKGDYEQYF
TRBV21-1 | CASSQGTGGANVLTF
TRBV7-2 | CASSPDRARNEQFF
TRBV3-1 | CASSQDISGGDIQYF
TRBV18 | CASSLSPTGLDGDTIYF
TRBV5-5 | CASSWEGQSNEQFF
TRBV15 | CATSRDVGGRRIQPQHF
TRBV4-3 | CASSQETTGEESTEAFF
TRBV28 | CASTVGTGGEKLFF
TRBV7-2 | CASNWAGSTDTQYF
TRBV28 | CASSLNGVGQFF
TRBV18 | CASCKDRGSETQYF
TRBV7-3 | CATSLRGQSTDTQYF
TRBV19 | CASRRQDATNEKLFF
TRBV28 | CASKLPYSNQPQHF
TRBV28 | CASSAGGAGNTEAFF
TRBV27 | CASSLAKDYEQYF
TRBV6-2/TRBV6-3 | CASSPTSGGSLLQFF
TRBV4-2 | CASSQGGTSLQTQYF
TRBV5-1 | CASSLSGDTEAFF
TRBV20-1 | CSAILLGDLAGGTQYF
TRBV3-1 | CATGTGGDEQYF
TRBV5-4 | CASSLAGVGELFF
TRBV3-1 | CASSQARPGELFF
TRBV7-2 | CASSFQRDNEKLFF
TRBV5-1 | CASSSQGAAEAFF
TRBV3-1 | CASSPTGLDTIYF
TRBV7-3 | CASSFREGEAFF
TRBV11-1 | CASSLSQGAGAFF
TRBV3-1 | CASSQGGGGQPQHF
TRBV7-3 | CASSLWASGRLAYNEQFF
TRBV10-3 | CATTNGGRGSTEAFF
TRBV12-3/TRBV12-4 | CASSPLGHSKYNEQFF
TRBV10-3 | CAISESGGPGEKLFF
TRBV20-1 | CSARGTSGTYNEQFF
TRBV2 | CASTPGLSQETQYF
TRBV29-1 | CSVQGAGEVTNEKLFF
TRBV3-1 | CASSQTAGQGVRAQYF
TRBV21-1 | CASSKGRRQGTTNEKLFF
TRBV7-6 | CASSPRTSGGHYEQYF
TRBV28 | CASSSPGLAYTDTQYF
TRBV10-3 | CAIRGQGARTGELFF
TRBV7-2 | CASSLTGTSGTETQYF
TRBV5-1 | CASSFSSGTDEAFF
TRBV27 | CASSQHTQGVGMNTEAFF
TRBV7-9 | CASSLTGGAYEQYF
TRBV7-8 | CASSPSASGSYEQYF
TRBV28 | CASSSVFYNEQFF